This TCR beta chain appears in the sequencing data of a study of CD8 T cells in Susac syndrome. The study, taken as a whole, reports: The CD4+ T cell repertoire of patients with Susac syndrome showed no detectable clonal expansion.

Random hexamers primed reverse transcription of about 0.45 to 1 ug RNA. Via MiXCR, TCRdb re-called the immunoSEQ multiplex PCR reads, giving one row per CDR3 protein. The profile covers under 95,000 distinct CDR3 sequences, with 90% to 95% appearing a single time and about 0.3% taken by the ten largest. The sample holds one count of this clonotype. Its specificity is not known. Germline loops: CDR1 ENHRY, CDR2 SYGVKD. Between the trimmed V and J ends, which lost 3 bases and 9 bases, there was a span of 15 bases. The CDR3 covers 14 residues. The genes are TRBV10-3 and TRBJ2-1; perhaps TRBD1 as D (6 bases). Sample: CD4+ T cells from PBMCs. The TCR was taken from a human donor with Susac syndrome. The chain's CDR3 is CAISDPGAAGEQFF. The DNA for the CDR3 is TGTGCCATCAGTGATCCAGGGGCGGCCGGTGAGCAGTTCTTC.